The clone carrying this TCR beta chain appeared a few times. The data belong to a study of blood T cell repertoires in COVID-19. Background on the study: Some COVID-19 samples were acute and others convalescent; all came from the United States, Italy and Spain. The cDNA or gDNA used as material had been derived from T cells, B-cell-depleted T cells, or PBMCs.

From germline, CDR1 is SGHAT and CDR2 FQNNGV. The CDR3 contains 10 residues. V was pared by 8 bases and J by 11 bases, with 12 bases between. As originally analysed: Amplifying reference gene primers gave estimates of nucleated cell counts. Sequenced by immunoSEQ multiplex PCR; TCRdb stores in-frame clones only, minus some. The V and J calls and the clone size are those of that table, but D and trimming were determined from the DNA. The sample has 130,000 or so clones, around 78% seen once. This sequence originates from a human donor in a cohort sampled during active COVID-19. The V call is TRBV11-2, the J call TRBJ1-1; D gene ambiguous. Input material: peripheral blood. As DNA, the CDR3 is TGTGCCAGCTCCGGGGTGTCGGCTTTCTTT. Translated, it gives CASSGVSAFF.